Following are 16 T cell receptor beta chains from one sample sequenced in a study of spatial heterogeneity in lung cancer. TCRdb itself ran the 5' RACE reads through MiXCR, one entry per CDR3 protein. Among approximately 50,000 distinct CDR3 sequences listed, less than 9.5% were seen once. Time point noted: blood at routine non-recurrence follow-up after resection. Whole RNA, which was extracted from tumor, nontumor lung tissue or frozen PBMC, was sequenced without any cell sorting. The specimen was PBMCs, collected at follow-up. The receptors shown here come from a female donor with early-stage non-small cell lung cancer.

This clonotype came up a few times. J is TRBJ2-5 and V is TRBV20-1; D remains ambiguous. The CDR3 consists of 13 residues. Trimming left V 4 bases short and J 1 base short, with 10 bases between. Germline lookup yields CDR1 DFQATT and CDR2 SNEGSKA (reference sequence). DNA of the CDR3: TGCAGTGCTACAGGACGATCCCAAGAGACCCAGTACTTC. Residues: CSATGRSQETQYF.

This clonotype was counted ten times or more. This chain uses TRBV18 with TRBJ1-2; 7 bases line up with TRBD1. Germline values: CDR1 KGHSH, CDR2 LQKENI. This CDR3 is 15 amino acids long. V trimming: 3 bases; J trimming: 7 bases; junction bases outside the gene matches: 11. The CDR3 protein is CASSPWTGELTGYTF. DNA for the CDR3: TGTGCCAGCTCACCCTGGACAGGAGAATTGACTGGCTACACCTTC.

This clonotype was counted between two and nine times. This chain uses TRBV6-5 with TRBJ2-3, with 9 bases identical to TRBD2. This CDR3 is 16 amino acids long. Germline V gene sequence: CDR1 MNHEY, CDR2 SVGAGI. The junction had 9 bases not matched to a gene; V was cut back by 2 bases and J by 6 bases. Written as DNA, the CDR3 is TGTGCCAGCAGTTACGTTAGCGGGGGTTTCGGGGATACGCAGTATTTT. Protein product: CASSYVSGGFGDTQYF.

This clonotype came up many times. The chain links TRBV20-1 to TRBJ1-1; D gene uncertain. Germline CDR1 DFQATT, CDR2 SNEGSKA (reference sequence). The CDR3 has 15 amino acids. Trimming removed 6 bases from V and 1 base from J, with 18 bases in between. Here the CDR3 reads CSAAASGRPNTEAFF. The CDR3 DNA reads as TGCAGTGCCGCTGCCTCCGGACGGCCGAACACTGAAGCTTTCTTT.

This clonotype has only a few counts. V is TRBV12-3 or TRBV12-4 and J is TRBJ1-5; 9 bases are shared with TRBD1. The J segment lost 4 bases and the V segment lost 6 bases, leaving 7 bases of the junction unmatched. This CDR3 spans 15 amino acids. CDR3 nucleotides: TGTGCCAGCAGCCACATCGACAGGGGGAATCAGCCCCAGCATTTT. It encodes CASSHIDRGNQPQHF.

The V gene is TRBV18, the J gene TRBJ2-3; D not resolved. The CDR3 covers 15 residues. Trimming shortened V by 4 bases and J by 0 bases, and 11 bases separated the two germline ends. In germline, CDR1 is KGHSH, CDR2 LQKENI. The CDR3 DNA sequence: TGTGCCAGCTCACTCGGGCCTATTAGCACAGATACGCAGTATTTT. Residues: CASSLGPISTDTQYF. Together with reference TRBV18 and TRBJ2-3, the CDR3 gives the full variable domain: NAGVMQNPRHLVRRRGQEARLRCSPMKGHSHVYWYRQLPEEGLKFMVYLQKENIIDESGMPKERFSAEFPKEGPSILRIQQVVRGDSAAYFCASSLGPISTDTQYFGPGTRLTVL.

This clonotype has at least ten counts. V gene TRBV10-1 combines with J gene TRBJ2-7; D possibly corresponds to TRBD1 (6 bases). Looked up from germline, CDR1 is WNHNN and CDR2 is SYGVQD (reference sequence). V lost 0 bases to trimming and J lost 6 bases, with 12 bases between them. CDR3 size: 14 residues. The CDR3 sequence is CASSESAGVREQYF. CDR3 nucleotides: TGCGCCAGCAGTGAGTCGGCAGGGGTTCGCGAGCAGTACTTC.

The chain's CDR3 is CASSVELGEKDTQYF. The CDR3 nucleotides are TGTGCCAGCAGCGTAGAACTAGGAGAGAAAGATACGCAGTATTTT. V gene TRBV9 combines with J gene TRBJ2-3; TRBD2 might be the D (5 bases). The CDR3 runs to 15 residues. The germline CDR1 and CDR2 sequences are SGDLS and YYNGEE. Trimming left V 0 bases short and J 5 bases short, with 13 bases between.

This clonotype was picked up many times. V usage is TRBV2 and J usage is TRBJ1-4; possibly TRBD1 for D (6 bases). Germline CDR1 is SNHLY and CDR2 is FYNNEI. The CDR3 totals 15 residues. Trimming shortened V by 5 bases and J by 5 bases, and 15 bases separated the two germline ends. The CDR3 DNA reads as TGTGCCAGCAGTCGTACAGGGCTCCAAAATGAAAAACTGTTTTTT. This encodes CASSRTGLQNEKLFF.

This chain's CDR3 is CASDRGGYGYTF. The CDR3 coding sequence is TGTGCCAGTGACAGGGGAGGCTATGGCTACACCTTC. The rearrangement joins TRBV6-2 or TRBV6-3 to TRBJ1-2; 8 nucleotides align to TRBD1. Germline CDR1 reads MNHEY; CDR2 reads SVGEGT. CDR3 length equals 12 residues. Losses at the gene ends were 9 bases for V and 4 bases for J; bases not matched to a gene: 4.

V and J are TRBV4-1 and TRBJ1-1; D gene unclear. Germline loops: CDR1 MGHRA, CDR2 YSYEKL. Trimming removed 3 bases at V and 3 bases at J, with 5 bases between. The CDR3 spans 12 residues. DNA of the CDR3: TGCGCCAGCAGCCAGGCCTACACTGAAGCTTTCTTT. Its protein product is CASSQAYTEAFF.

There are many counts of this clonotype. The CDR3 sequence: CASSTQGSETQYF. The CDR3 coding sequence is TGCGCCAGCAGCACACAGGGGTCGGAGACCCAGTACTTC. The J gene is TRBJ2-5, the V gene TRBV5-1, with 7 bases identical to TRBD1. J lost 5 bases, V lost 4 bases, and 5 bases had no gene match. Germline V CDR1 and CDR2: SGHRS, YFSETQ. This CDR3 spans 13 amino acids.

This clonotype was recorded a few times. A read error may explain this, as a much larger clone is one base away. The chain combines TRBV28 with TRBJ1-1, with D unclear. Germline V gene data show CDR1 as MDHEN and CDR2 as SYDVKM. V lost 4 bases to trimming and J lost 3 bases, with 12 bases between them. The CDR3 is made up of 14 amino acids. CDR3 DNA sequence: TGTGCCAGCAGTTACCAGGAGGTCCACACTGAAGCTTTCTTT. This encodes CASSYQEVHTEAFF.

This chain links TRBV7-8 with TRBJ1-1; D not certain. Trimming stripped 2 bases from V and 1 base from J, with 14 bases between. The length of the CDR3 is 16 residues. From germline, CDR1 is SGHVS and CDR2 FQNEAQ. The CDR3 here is CASSLRARGRNTEAFF. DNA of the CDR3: TGTGCCAGCAGCTTAAGGGCCCGGGGAAGGAACACTGAAGCTTTCTTT.

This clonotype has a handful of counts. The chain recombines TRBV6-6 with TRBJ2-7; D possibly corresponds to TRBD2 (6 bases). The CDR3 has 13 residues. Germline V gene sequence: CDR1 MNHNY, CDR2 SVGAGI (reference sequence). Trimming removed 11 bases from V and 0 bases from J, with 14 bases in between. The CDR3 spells CAGSRGTSYEQYF. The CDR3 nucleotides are TGTGCCGGGTCCCGGGGGACCTCCTACGAGCAGTACTTC.

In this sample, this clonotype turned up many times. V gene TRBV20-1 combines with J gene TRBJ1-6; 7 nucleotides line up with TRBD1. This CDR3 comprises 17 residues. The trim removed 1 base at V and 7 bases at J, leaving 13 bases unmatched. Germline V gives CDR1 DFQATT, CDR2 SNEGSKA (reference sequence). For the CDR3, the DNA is TGCAGTGCTAGAGCTCCAAGGCCCGGGACAGTCAATTCACCCCTCCACTTT. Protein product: CSARAPRPGTVNSPLHF.